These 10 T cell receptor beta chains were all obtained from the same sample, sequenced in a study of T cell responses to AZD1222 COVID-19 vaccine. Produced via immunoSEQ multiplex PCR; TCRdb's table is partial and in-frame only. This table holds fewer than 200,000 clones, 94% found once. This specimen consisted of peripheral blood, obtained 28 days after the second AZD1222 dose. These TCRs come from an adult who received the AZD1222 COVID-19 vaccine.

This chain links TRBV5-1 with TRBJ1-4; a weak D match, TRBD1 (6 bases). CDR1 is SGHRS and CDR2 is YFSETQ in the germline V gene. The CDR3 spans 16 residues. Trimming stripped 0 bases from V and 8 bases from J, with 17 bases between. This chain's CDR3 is CASSLAGDKRDEKLFF. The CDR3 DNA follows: TGCGCCAGCAGCTTGGCGGGGGACAAACGAGACGAAAAACTGTTTTTT.

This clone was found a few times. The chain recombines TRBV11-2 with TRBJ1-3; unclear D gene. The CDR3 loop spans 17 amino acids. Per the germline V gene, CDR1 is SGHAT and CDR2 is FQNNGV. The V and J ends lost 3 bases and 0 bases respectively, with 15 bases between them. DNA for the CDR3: TGTGCCAGCAGCTTCAACAGAACCAATCCCTCTGGAAACACCATATATTTT. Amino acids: CASSFNRTNPSGNTIYF.

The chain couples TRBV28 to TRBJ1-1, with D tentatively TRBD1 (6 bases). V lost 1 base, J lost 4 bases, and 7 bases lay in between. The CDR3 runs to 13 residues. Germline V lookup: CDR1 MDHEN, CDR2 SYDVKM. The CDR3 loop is CASSLLQGTEAFF. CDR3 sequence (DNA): TGTGCCAGCAGTTTATTACAGGGCACTGAAGCTTTCTTT.

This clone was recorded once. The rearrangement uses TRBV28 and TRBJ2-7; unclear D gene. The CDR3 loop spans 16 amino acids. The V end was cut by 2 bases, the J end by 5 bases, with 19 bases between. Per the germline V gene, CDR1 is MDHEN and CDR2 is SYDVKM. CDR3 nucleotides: TGTGCCAGCAGTTTAACGGGCACCCTAGGTTCCCACGAGCAGTACTTC. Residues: CASSLTGTLGSHEQYF.

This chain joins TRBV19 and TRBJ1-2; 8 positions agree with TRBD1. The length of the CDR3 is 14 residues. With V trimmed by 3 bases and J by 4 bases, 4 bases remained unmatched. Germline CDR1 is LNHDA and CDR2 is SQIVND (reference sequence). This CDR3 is CASSIGRGLYGYTF. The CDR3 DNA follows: TGTGCCAGTAGTATCGGCAGGGGGCTCTATGGCTACACCTTC.

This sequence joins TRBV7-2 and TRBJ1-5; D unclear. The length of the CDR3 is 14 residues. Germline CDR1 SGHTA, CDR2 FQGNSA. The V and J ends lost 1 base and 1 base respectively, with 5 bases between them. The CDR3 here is CASSLEGSNQPQHF. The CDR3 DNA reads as TGTGCCAGCAGCTTAGAAGGAAGCAATCAGCCCCAGCATTTT.

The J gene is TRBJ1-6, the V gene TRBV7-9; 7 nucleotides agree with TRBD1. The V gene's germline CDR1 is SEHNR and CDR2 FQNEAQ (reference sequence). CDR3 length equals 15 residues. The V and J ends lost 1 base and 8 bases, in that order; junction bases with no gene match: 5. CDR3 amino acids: CASSLVRDRHSPLHF. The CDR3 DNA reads TGTGCCAGCAGCTTAGTTCGGGACAGACATTCACCCCTCCACTTT.

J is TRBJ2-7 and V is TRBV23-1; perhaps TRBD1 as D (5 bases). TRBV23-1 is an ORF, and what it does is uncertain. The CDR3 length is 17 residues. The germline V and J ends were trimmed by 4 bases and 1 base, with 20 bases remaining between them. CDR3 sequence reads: CASSLHWVPRESYEQYF. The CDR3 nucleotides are TGCGCCAGCAGTCTGCATTGGGTCCCCAGGGAATCCTACGAGCAGTACTTC.

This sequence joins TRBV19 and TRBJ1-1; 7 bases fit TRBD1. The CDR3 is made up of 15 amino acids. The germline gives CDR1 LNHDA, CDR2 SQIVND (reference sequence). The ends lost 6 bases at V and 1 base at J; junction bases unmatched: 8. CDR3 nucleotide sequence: TGTGCCAGTAGCAGACAGGGCGCGGAGAACACTGAAGCTTTCTTT. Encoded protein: CASSRQGAENTEAFF.

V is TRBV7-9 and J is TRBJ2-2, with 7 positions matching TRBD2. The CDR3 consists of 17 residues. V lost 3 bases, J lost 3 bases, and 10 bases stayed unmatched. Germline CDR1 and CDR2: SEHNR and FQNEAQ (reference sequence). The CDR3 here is CASSFPLGGSDTGELFF. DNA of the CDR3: TGTGCCAGCAGCTTCCCCTTGGGCGGGAGTGACACCGGGGAGCTGTTTTTT. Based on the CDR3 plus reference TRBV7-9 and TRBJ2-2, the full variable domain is DTGVSQNPRHKITKRGQNVTFRCDPISEHNRLYWYRQTLGQGPEFLTYFQNEAQLEKSRLLSDRFSAERPKGSFSTLEIQRTEQGDSAMYLCASSFPLGGSDTGELFFGEGSRLTVL.